One T cell receptor (beta chain) is described in this entry. This entry is derived from a study of OX40 agonist ivuxolimab in advanced cancers. Clones were read by immunoSEQ multiplex PCR, and TCRdb kept only the in-frame ones, dropping some. The sample carries 62,000 or so clones, around four fifths recorded once. The V gene lost 4 bases and the J gene lost 2 bases, with 10 bases spanning the gap. Germline V gives CDR1 SGHDT, CDR2 YYEEEE. The CDR3 is made up of 14 amino acids. The receptor was derived from an adult with an advanced solid tumor such as melanoma, head and neck, liver or kidney cancer. The rearrangement links TRBV5-6 to TRBJ1-5; a possible D gene is TRBD1 (6 bases). Here the sequenced sample was CD4+ or CD8+ T cells sorted from blood, taken in a trial of the OX40 agonist ivuxolimab. The chain's CDR3 is CASSLYRGNQPQHF. The CDR3 coding sequence is TGTGCCAGCAGCCTCTACAGGGGCAATCAGCCCCAGCATTTT.